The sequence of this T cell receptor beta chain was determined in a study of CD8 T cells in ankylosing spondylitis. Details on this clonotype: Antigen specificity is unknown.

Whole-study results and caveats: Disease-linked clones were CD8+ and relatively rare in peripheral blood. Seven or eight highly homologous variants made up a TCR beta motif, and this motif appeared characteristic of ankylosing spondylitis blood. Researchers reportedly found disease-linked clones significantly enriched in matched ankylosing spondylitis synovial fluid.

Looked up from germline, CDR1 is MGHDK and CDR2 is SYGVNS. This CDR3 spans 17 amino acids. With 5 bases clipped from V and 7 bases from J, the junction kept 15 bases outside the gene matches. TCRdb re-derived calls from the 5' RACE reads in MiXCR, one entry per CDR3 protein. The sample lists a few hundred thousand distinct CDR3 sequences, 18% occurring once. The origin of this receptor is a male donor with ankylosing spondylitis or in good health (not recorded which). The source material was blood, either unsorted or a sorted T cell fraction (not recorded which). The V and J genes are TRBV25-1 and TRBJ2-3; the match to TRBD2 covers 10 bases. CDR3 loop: CASSLGTSGTFGYTQYF. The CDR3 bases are TGTGCCAGCAGTTTGGGAACTAGCGGGACTTTTGGTTATACGCAGTATTTT.